A single sample gave rise to the 6 T cell receptor beta chains below, sequenced in a study of persistence of HIV-infected CD4 T cells. An overlapping HIV-1 Gag peptide pool stimulated these cells at roughly 1 ug/peptide/mL. CD40L/CD69 double-negative CD45RO-high memory CD4+ T cells were collected. Antigen specificity for these receptors is unknown. Sequencing used immunoSEQ version 4 in survey mode. The assay was immunoSEQ multiplex PCR, and TCRdb's table has in-frame clones only and misses some. The sample yields around 60,000 clones, about 81% seen once. Specimen: CD4+ T cells sorted from PBMCs after roughly 19-hour stimulation, collected from a patient who received antiretroviral therapy. Receptors were obtained from an adult man with HIV who was CMV-seropositive.

The rearrangement uses TRBV6-2 or TRBV6-3 and TRBJ1-2; no reliable D call. V lost 4 bases, J lost 2 bases, and 14 bases lay in between. From germline, CDR1 is MNHEY and CDR2 SVGEGT. The CDR3 runs to 15 residues. The CDR3 coding sequence is TGTGCCAGCAGTTCCCCATCGAGGGCCAACTATGGCTACACCTTC. The encoded protein is CASSSPSRANYGYTF.

The gene calls are TRBV5-6 and TRBJ1-3; D call uncertain. V was shortened by 4 bases and J by 0 bases, with 11 bases between the two germline ends. This CDR3 contains 15 residues. Germline CDR1 reads SGHDT; CDR2 reads YYEEEE. The CDR3 nucleotides read TGTGCCAGCAGCCTCGTTCGGCCCTCTGGAAACACCATATATTTT. It codes for CASSLVRPSGNTIYF. The complete variable domain, with remaining parts taken from reference TRBV5-6 and TRBJ1-3, reads DAGVTQSPTHLIKTRGQQVTLRCSPKSGHDTVSWYQQALGQGPQFIFQYYEEEERQRGNFPDRFSGHQFPNYSSELNVNALLLGDSALYLCASSLVRPSGNTIYFGEGSWLTVV.

This clone showed up just a few times. The CDR3 sequence: CASSSGTVIRSTEAFF. CDR3 DNA: TGCGCCAGCAGCTCCGGGACAGTTATAAGAAGCACTGAAGCTTTCTTT. The V gene is TRBV5-1, the J gene TRBJ1-1; 7 bases line up with TRBD1. V lost 3 bases, J lost 4 bases, and 12 bases stayed unmatched. The CDR3 extends over 16 amino acids. The germline gives CDR1 SGHRS, CDR2 YFSETQ. Full variable domain (outside the CDR3, taken from reference TRBV5-1 and TRBJ1-1): KAGVTQTPRYLIKTRGQQVTLSCSPISGHRSVSWYQQTPGQGLQFLFEYFSETQRNKGNFPGRFSGRQFSNSRSEMNVSTLELGDSALYLCASSSGTVIRSTEAFFGQGTRLTVV.

The V gene is TRBV2, the J gene TRBJ2-7; 7 nucleotides line up with TRBD1. There are 13 residues in the CDR3. Losses at the gene ends were 7 bases for V and 1 base for J; bases not matched to a gene: 4. The V gene's germline CDR1 is SNHLY and CDR2 FYNNEI. The CDR3 DNA reads TGTGCCAGCATGAAGGGACAGTCCTACGAGCAGTACTTC. It encodes CASMKGQSYEQYF.

This clone was counted between two and nine times. The gene calls are TRBV5-4 and TRBJ1-2; 8 bases are shared with TRBD1. The length of the CDR3 is 14 residues. The germline CDR1 and CDR2 sequences are SGHNT and YYREEE (reference sequence). V was clipped by 4 bases and J by 2 bases; unmatched bases: 4. CDR3 protein: CASSDDRGNYGYTF. The DNA of the CDR3 is TGTGCCAGCAGCGATGACAGGGGCAACTATGGCTACACCTTC.

The CDR3 spells CATSRGSYEQYF. The CDR3 DNA follows: TGTGCCACCAGCCGGGGTTCCTACGAGCAGTACTTC. This chain uses TRBV25-1 with TRBJ2-7; D might be TRBD2 (5 bases). The V gene lost 10 bases and the J gene lost 1 base, with 11 bases spanning the gap. The CDR3 loop spans 12 amino acids. CDR1 and CDR2 (germline): MGHDK, SYGVNS.